The 8 T cell receptor beta chains below come from one sample, sequenced in a study of cytomegalovirus exposure and HLA in healthy donors. PCR amplification relied on 60 Vbeta primers (plus 13 Jbeta primers). The assay was immunoSEQ multiplex PCR, and TCRdb's table has in-frame clones only and misses some. The sample lists roughly 180,000 clones, just under 80% occurring once. Sequencing input: PBMCs. These receptors all stem from a woman aged 50 to 60 in good health and CMV-seropositive.

This clone was observed a single time. CDR3 bases: TGTGCCAGCACTTTCGGGACTAGCCGCTCCTACAATGAGCAGTTCTTC. Translation: CASTFGTSRSYNEQFF. This chain joins TRBV13 and TRBJ2-1, with 9 positions matching TRBD2. CDR1 and CDR2 from the germline V gene are PRHDT and FYEKMQ (reference sequence). Trimming at V came to 7 bases and at J to 0 bases, leaving 7 bases not matched to a gene. CDR3 length: 16 amino acids.

The chain combines TRBV27 with TRBJ1-2; D possibly corresponds to TRBD1 (6 bases). The germline CDR1 and CDR2 sequences are MNHEY and SMNVEV (reference sequence). V was pared by 5 bases and J by 1 base, with 14 bases between. This CDR3 has 15 residues. The CDR3 region is CASSPSGAINYGYTF. The DNA of the CDR3 is TGTGCCAGCAGTCCCTCAGGGGCGATTAACTATGGCTACACCTTC.

This clone appeared a few times. This chain joins TRBV7-6 and TRBJ2-5, with D hard to call. Germline V gene lookup returns CDR1 SGHVS and CDR2 FNYEAQ. The V gene lost 1 base and the J gene lost 5 bases, with 20 bases spanning the gap. CDR3 size: 17 residues. CDR3 nucleotide sequence: TGTGCCAGCAGCTTAGTGTCGTCGGTACGCGGTGGGGAGACCCAGTACTTC. It is translated as CASSLVSSVRGGETQYF.

CDR3 nucleotides: TGCGCCAGTCGGGAAGACTTAGCCAAAAACATTCAGTACTTC. This codes for CASREDLAKNIQYF. The V and J genes are TRBV5-1 and TRBJ2-4, with D possibly matching TRBD2 (5 bases). There are 14 residues in the CDR3. Trimming pared 8 bases from V and 0 bases from J, leaving 12 bases between. Germline CDR1 SGHRS, CDR2 YFSETQ.

This clone was counted a single time. The genes are TRBV30 and TRBJ1-6, with 7 bases aligning to TRBD1. Losses at the gene ends were 3 bases for V and 10 bases for J; bases not matched to a gene: 6. CDR3 length: 13 amino acids. Germline-derived CDR1 and CDR2 are GTSNPN and SVGIG (reference sequence). CDR3 bases: TGTGCCTGGAGCGAACAGGGGAACTCACCCCTCCACTTT. Its translation is CAWSEQGNSPLHF.

This sequence joins TRBV2 and TRBJ2-7; the D gene is possibly TRBD1 (5 bases). CDR3 length equals 14 residues. V lost 10 bases to trimming and J lost 2 bases, with 18 bases between them. Germline lookup yields CDR1 SNHLY and CDR2 FYNNEI. The CDR3 reads CATQTRGTTYEQYF. The CDR3 coding sequence is TGTGCCACCCAGACAAGGGGTACGACCTACGAGCAGTACTTC.

The chain couples TRBV9 to TRBJ1-1; a weak D match, TRBD1 (5 bases). There are 14 residues in the CDR3. The V end lost 4 bases, the J end lost 6 bases, and 16 bases lay between the germline ends. Germline V gene data show CDR1 as SGDLS and CDR2 as YYNGEE. As DNA, the CDR3 is TGTGCCAGCAGCCCGGGGGACTTAGGCTCTGAAGCTTTCTTT. Translating gives CASSPGDLGSEAFF.

V and J are TRBV9 and TRBJ2-2; D not resolved. Germline lookup yields CDR1 SGDLS and CDR2 YYNGEE. Trimming took off 0 bases at V and 5 bases at J, with 11 bases between the two ends. This CDR3 is 15 amino acids long. CDR3 sequence reads: CASSVVDTATGELFF. The CDR3 DNA reads as TGTGCCAGCAGCGTAGTAGACACCGCAACCGGGGAGCTGTTTTTT.